This is a list of T cell receptor beta chains from one sample in a study of early T cells in non-severe SARS-CoV-2 infection. TCRdb reprocessed the 5' RACE reads via MiXCR and lists one record per CDR3 protein. The table has just over 80,000 distinct CDR3 sequences, roughly 15% seen once. The sequenced material came from whole blood. These TCRs come from an adult who was a healthcare worker with PCR-confirmed SARS-CoV-2 infection or an uninfected control (not recorded which). Both conserved end residues are part of each CDR3. Fields, in order: V gene, D gene, clone size, CDR3 protein. A D gene is named only where the DNA matches it firmly. Expanded clones are given a class, and other clones once, few, many or no size at all.

V gene: TRBV12-3/TRBV12-4
D gene: -
clone size: few
CDR3 protein: CASSLGHPRGRGYEQYF

V gene: TRBV7-2
D gene: -
clone size: -
CDR3 protein: CASSLGQGPYGYTF

V gene: TRBV6-2/TRBV6-3
D gene: -
clone size: many
CDR3 protein: CASSYYAAEAFF

V gene: TRBV6-2/TRBV6-3
D gene: TRBD1
clone size: -
CDR3 protein: CASSPPRGRKDYGYTF

V gene: TRBV4-2
D gene: -
clone size: many
CDR3 protein: CASSLGTDTFYEQYF

V gene: TRBV29-1
D gene: TRBD1
clone size: -
CDR3 protein: CSVGQRGTGGGNEQFF

V gene: TRBV9
D gene: -
clone size: many
CDR3 protein: CASSPRGGEIDTEAFF

V gene: TRBV7-9
D gene: TRBD2
clone size: many
CDR3 protein: CASSLVGSGADTQYF

V gene: TRBV6-1
D gene: -
clone size: few
CDR3 protein: CASRTGLGGADTQYF

V gene: TRBV24-1
D gene: -
clone size: many
CDR3 protein: CATVENTGELFF

V gene: TRBV7-9
D gene: TRBD1
clone size: -
CDR3 protein: CASSEVRDRNGYTF

V gene: TRBV29-1
D gene: TRBD2
clone size: many
CDR3 protein: CSALRLAAGYNEQFF

V gene: TRBV27
D gene: -
clone size: few
CDR3 protein: CASSRASIPYGYTF

V gene: TRBV29-1
D gene: TRBD1
clone size: many
CDR3 protein: CSGVTGVATEAFF

V gene: TRBV5-1
D gene: -
clone size: -
CDR3 protein: CASRRTNYGYTF

V gene: TRBV5-4
D gene: -
clone size: few
CDR3 protein: CASSSAVGSYEQYF

V gene: TRBV4-3
D gene: -
clone size: -
CDR3 protein: CASSPSSGAGKVADTQYF

V gene: TRBV11-2
D gene: TRBD1
clone size: -
CDR3 protein: CASSVAQGNSPLHF

V gene: TRBV29-1
D gene: -
clone size: many
CDR3 protein: CSVDRMNTEAFF

V gene: TRBV7-2
D gene: TRBD1
clone size: -
CDR3 protein: CASSLRGSDEQYF

V gene: TRBV19
D gene: TRBD2
clone size: many
CDR3 protein: CASTTGEGTETQYF

V gene: TRBV6-1
D gene: TRBD2
clone size: -
CDR3 protein: CASRRVAGGSNTGELFF

V gene: TRBV9
D gene: TRBD1
clone size: -
CDR3 protein: CASSVGQGADTEAFF

V gene: TRBV7-6
D gene: TRBD2
clone size: few
CDR3 protein: CASSQRPGLAVTDTQYF

V gene: TRBV6-5
D gene: TRBD2
clone size: -
CDR3 protein: CASSFEVASGFRTDTQYF

V gene: TRBV7-9
D gene: -
clone size: few
CDR3 protein: CASSLGHGNEQFF

V gene: TRBV6-5
D gene: TRBD1
clone size: -
CDR3 protein: CASSYSGQGAWEQYF

V gene: TRBV4-3
D gene: TRBD2
clone size: -
CDR3 protein: CASSQDWGTSGKETQYF

V gene: TRBV7-2
D gene: -
clone size: -
CDR3 protein: CASSDADTQYF

V gene: TRBV5-6
D gene: TRBD2
clone size: many
CDR3 protein: CASSFGGGLAEYNEQFF

V gene: TRBV18
D gene: -
clone size: -
CDR3 protein: CASSYSSGFLGGGYTF

V gene: TRBV20-1
D gene: -
clone size: many
CDR3 protein: CSAPRGARSDTQYF

V gene: TRBV10-2
D gene: TRBD2
clone size: -
CDR3 protein: CASSDAGVDIQYF

V gene: TRBV18
D gene: TRBD1
clone size: many
CDR3 protein: CASSSYRGYYEQYF

V gene: TRBV2
D gene: -
clone size: few
CDR3 protein: CASSGQFTDTQYF

V gene: TRBV10-3
D gene: -
clone size: many
CDR3 protein: CAISDHQGETQYF

V gene: TRBV7-9
D gene: -
clone size: -
CDR3 protein: CASSLDVDQPQHF

V gene: TRBV7-2
D gene: TRBD2
clone size: -
CDR3 protein: CASSWRGGTYEQYF

V gene: TRBV10-1
D gene: TRBD1
clone size: -
CDR3 protein: CASSDSIPGQGAFF

V gene: TRBV11-2
D gene: TRBD2
clone size: -
CDR3 protein: CASSPRRGGDTQYF

V gene: TRBV12-5
D gene: TRBD1
clone size: many
CDR3 protein: CASGLRTGGLNTEAFF

V gene: TRBV7-3
D gene: TRBD1
clone size: many
CDR3 protein: CASSLTGTGGNTGELFF

V gene: TRBV6-4
D gene: -
clone size: -
CDR3 protein: CASSDTLGESPLHF

V gene: TRBV6-1
D gene: -
clone size: -
CDR3 protein: CASSEGQLTGELFF

V gene: TRBV20-1
D gene: -
clone size: few
CDR3 protein: CSASGRNTDTQYF